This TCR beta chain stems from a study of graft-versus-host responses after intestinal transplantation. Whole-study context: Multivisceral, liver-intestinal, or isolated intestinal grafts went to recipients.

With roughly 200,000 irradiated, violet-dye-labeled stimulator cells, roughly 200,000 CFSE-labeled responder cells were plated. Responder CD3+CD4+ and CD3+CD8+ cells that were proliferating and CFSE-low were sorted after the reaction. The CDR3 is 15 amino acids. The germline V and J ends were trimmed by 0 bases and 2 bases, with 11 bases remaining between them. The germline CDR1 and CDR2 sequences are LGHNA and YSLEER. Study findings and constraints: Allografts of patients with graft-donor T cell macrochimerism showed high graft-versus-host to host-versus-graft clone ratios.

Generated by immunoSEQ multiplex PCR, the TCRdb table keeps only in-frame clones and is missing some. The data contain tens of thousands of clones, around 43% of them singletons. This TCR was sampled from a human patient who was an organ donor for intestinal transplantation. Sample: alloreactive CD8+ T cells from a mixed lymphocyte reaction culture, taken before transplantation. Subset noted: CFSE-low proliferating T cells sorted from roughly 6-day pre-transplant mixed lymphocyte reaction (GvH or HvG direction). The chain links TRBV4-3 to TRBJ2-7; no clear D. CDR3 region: CASSQDFRLAYEQYF. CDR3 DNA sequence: TGCGCCAGCAGCCAAGATTTTAGGCTCGCCTACGAGCAGTACTTC.